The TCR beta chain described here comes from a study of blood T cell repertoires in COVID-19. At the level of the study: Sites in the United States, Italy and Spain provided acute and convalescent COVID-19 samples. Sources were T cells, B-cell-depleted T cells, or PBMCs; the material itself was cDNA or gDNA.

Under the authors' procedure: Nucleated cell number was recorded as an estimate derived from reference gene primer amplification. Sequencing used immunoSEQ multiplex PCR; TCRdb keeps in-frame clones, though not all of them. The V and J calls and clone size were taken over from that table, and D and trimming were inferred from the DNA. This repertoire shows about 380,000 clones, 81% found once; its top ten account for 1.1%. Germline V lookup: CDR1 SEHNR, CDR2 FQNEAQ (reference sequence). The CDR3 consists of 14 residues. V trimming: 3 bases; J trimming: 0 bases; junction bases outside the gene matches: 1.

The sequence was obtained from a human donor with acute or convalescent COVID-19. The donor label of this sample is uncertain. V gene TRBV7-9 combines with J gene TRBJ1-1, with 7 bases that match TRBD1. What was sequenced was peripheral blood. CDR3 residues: CASSLTGLNTEAFF. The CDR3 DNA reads TGTGCCAGCAGCTTGACAGGGCTGAACACTGAAGCTTTCTTT.